The clone carrying this T cell receptor (beta chain) was observed a handful of times. This entry belongs to a study of T cells in Graves' hyperthyroidism and ophthalmopathy. The V gene's germline CDR1 is SGHKS and CDR2 YYEKEE (reference sequence). V dropped 4 bases and J dropped 5 bases, with 24 bases sitting between them. The CDR3 has 17 amino acids. RNA transcripts served as the template for amplifying TCR beta CDR3 regions. The study used the HTBI primer set for a first-round RT-PCR of the TCR CDR3. TCRdb reprocessed the multiplex PCR reads with MiXCR, giving one entry per CDR3 protein. The data hold a few hundred thousand distinct CDR3 sequences, with roughly an eighth observed a single time.

The rearrangement links TRBV5-5 to TRBJ1-2; D gene uncertain. Input material: blood. This clonotype was sampled from a woman aged 18-30 years with Graves' hyperthyroidism. Here the CDR3 reads CASSLSGILTRPYGYTF. The CDR3 DNA reads as TGTGCCAGCAGCCTCTCCGGGATACTCACGAGGCCATATGGCTACACCTTC.